The rows below give T cell receptor beta chains drawn from one sample of a study of blood T cell repertoires in COVID-19. Assay: immunoSEQ multiplex PCR; the TCRdb copy retains only in-frame clones and omits some. The sample yields about 180,000 clones, 80% to 90% seen once. The sequencing sample was made of peripheral blood. The receptors originated from a man aged 55 to 70 with acute or convalescent COVID-19. Each CDR3 is given with its conserved first and last residue. The D gene is left open where the match is weak. The size entry is marked missing in some rows and otherwise reads once, few, many or a size class.

J: TRBJ2-7
D: -
size: -
V: TRBV28
DNA: TGTGCCAGCAGTCTCCACCGGACCGGCAGCGGCGAGCAGTACTTC
CDR3: CASSLHRTGSGEQYF

J: TRBJ1-1
D: TRBD1
size: -
V: TRBV7-2
DNA: TGTGCCAGCAGCTTGCAGACAGGGGGCAACACTGAAGCTTTCTTT
CDR3: CASSLQTGGNTEAFF

J: TRBJ2-1
D: TRBD2
size: -
V: TRBV9
DNA: TGTGCCAGCAGCGTTACTAGCGGAGCCTACAATGAGCAGTTCTTC
CDR3: CASSVTSGAYNEQFF

J: TRBJ2-7
D: TRBD2
size: -
V: TRBV7-2
DNA: TGTGCCAGCAGCCCCTGGGTAGCGGGGGCCTACGAGCAGTACTTC
CDR3: CASSPWVAGAYEQYF

J: TRBJ2-1
D: -
size: -
V: TRBV15
DNA: TGTGCCACCCAAATCGGCAGAGGCACTGAGCAGTTCTTC
CDR3: CATQIGRGTEQFF

J: TRBJ2-5
D: -
size: -
V: TRBV5-4
DNA: TGTGCCAGCAGCTTGAATCCGGGGAAAGAGACCCAGTACTTC
CDR3: CASSLNPGKETQYF

J: TRBJ2-7
D: TRBD2
size: -
V: TRBV27
DNA: TGTGCCAGCAGTTTACGGGGACTAGCGGGAGAAATCTCCTACGAGCAGTACTTC
CDR3: CASSLRGLAGEISYEQYF

J: TRBJ1-5
D: -
size: -
V: TRBV7-9
DNA: TGTGCCAGCAGCTTAGAAGGGGATCAGCCCCAGCATTTT
CDR3: CASSLEGDQPQHF

J: TRBJ2-4
D: -
size: -
V: TRBV7-9
DNA: TGTGCCAGCAGCCTACCGGAGACAGGAGAAAACATTCAGTACTTC
CDR3: CASSLPETGENIQYF

J: TRBJ1-1
D: -
size: -
V: TRBV3-1/TRBV3-2
DNA: TGTGCCAGCAGCCCGCGCCCCGGGACTGAAGCTTTCTTT
CDR3: CASSPRPGTEAFF

J: TRBJ2-3
D: TRBD2
size: -
V: TRBV7-2
DNA: TGTGCCAGCAGCCTTCGACTAGCGGGAGGGGTGGATACGCAGTATTTT
CDR3: CASSLRLAGGVDTQYF

J: TRBJ2-2
D: TRBD1
size: -
V: TRBV9
DNA: TGTGCCAGCAGCGTAGCTGCAGGGGGAAACACCGGGGAGCTGTTTTTT
CDR3: CASSVAAGGNTGELFF

J: TRBJ2-1
D: -
size: -
V: TRBV9
DNA: TGTGCCAGCAGCGTCTCCCCCGTCGGGTCGGTATACAATGAGCAGTTCTTC
CDR3: CASSVSPVGSVYNEQFF

J: TRBJ1-2
D: TRBD1
size: -
V: TRBV28
DNA: TGTGCCAGCCGAACGACAGGGCCAGACTATGGCTACACCTTC
CDR3: CASRTTGPDYGYTF

J: TRBJ2-7
D: TRBD2
size: -
V: TRBV6-4
DNA: TGTGCCAGTGGGCTAGCGGGAGTGGAGCAGTACTTC
CDR3: CASGLAGVEQYF

J: TRBJ2-7
D: -
size: -
V: TRBV18
DNA: TGTGCCAGCTCACGGGACTCTAGCTCGGATGAGCAGTACTTC
CDR3: CASSRDSSSDEQYF

J: TRBJ2-1
D: TRBD2
size: -
V: TRBV2
DNA: TGTGCCAGCAGTAGGACTAGCGGGAGGAATGAGCAGTTCTTC
CDR3: CASSRTSGRNEQFF

J: TRBJ1-5
D: -
size: -
V: TRBV19
DNA: TGTGCCAGTAGTAACAAAAGGGGGAATCAGCCCCAGCATTTT
CDR3: CASSNKRGNQPQHF

J: TRBJ1-5
D: TRBD1
size: -
V: TRBV5-6
DNA: TGTGCCAGCAGTCGGAAGGGGGCCGGGAATCAGCCCCAGCATTTT
CDR3: CASSRKGAGNQPQHF

J: TRBJ2-7
D: -
size: once
V: TRBV10-3
DNA: TGTGCCATCAGTGAGTCGAGCGGCGAGCAGTACTTC
CDR3: CAISESSGEQYF

J: TRBJ1-2
D: TRBD1
size: once
V: TRBV30
DNA: TGTGCCTGGAGACCGGACAGGGAGAGGGCTGGCTACACCTTC
CDR3: CAWRPDRERAGYTF

J: TRBJ1-1
D: -
size: few
V: TRBV27
DNA: TGTGCCAGCAGTTCACAGGGTTGGAACACTGAAGCTTTCTTT
CDR3: CASSSQGWNTEAFF

J: TRBJ2-7
D: TRBD2
size: -
V: TRBV5-1
DNA: TGCGCCAGCAGCTTGGATATGGGACTAGCGGGATCCGAGCAGTACTTC
CDR3: CASSLDMGLAGSEQYF

J: TRBJ2-5
D: TRBD2
size: -
V: TRBV5-1
DNA: TGCGCCAGCAGCTTCGCTAGCGGATGGGAGACCCAGTACTTC
CDR3: CASSFASGWETQYF

J: TRBJ1-4
D: -
size: few
V: TRBV5-6
DNA: TGTGCCAGCAGCTCGGGTGAAAAACTGTTTTTT
CDR3: CASSSGEKLFF

J: TRBJ1-4
D: TRBD1
size: -
V: TRBV9
DNA: TGTGCCAGCAGCGTAGGGACAGGGGGGCGGACTAATGAAAAACTGTTTTTT
CDR3: CASSVGTGGRTNEKLFF

J: TRBJ2-5
D: TRBD2
size: -
V: TRBV7-3
DNA: TGTGCCAGCAGCCCCGTGGGGACCCGGACTAGCTTCCAAGAGACCCAGTACTTC
CDR3: CASSPVGTRTSFQETQYF

J: TRBJ1-4
D: TRBD1
size: -
V: TRBV27
DNA: TGTGCCAGCAGTTTATTCGGGACAGGGAGTCCAGCTAATGAAAAACTGTTTTTT
CDR3: CASSLFGTGSPANEKLFF

J: TRBJ1-2
D: -
size: -
V: TRBV3-1/TRBV3-2
DNA: TGTGCCAGCAGCCAAGGCGGGGCGAGAGAAGGCTACACCTTC
CDR3: CASSQGGAREGYTF

J: TRBJ1-6
D: -
size: -
V: TRBV5-1
DNA: TGCGCCAGCAGTGAGGGGGTCACAACGTCACCCCTCCACTTT
CDR3: CASSEGVTTSPLHF

J: TRBJ2-1
D: TRBD2
size: -
V: TRBV6-2/TRBV6-3
DNA: TGTGCCAGCACCCCCATCGGACTAGCGGGAGCCGAGGCACACAATGAGCAGTTCTTC
CDR3: CASTPIGLAGAEAHNEQFF

J: TRBJ2-5
D: -
size: once
V: TRBV19
DNA: TGTGCCAGTAGTATCCGGGAGACCCAGTACTTC
CDR3: CASSIRETQYF

J: TRBJ2-7
D: TRBD1
size: -
V: TRBV7-2
DNA: TGTGCCAGCAGCCTAGGACAGGGAGTCTACGAGCAGTACTTC
CDR3: CASSLGQGVYEQYF

J: TRBJ1-2
D: -
size: -
V: TRBV24-1
DNA: TGTGCCACCAGTGAACCCTCGGGGGGTGGCTACACCTTC
CDR3: CATSEPSGGGYTF

J: TRBJ2-2
D: TRBD2
size: -
V: TRBV19
DNA: TGTGCCAGTAGTATGACTAGCGGTAACACCGGGGAGCTGTTTTTT
CDR3: CASSMTSGNTGELFF

J: TRBJ1-2
D: -
size: -
V: TRBV3-1/TRBV3-2
DNA: TGTGCCAGCAGCCAAGAAGCCACTGCGGGATATGGCTACACCTTC
CDR3: CASSQEATAGYGYTF

J: TRBJ1-5
D: -
size: -
V: TRBV18
DNA: TGTGCCAGCTCGCCGGGGTATAGCAATCAGCCCCAGCATTTT
CDR3: CASSPGYSNQPQHF

J: TRBJ2-1
D: -
size: -
V: TRBV24-1
DNA: TGTGCCACCAGTGAAACCGCCAGAAACAATGAGCAGTTCTTC
CDR3: CATSETARNNEQFF

J: TRBJ2-7
D: TRBD1
size: many
V: TRBV27
DNA: TGTGCCAGCGGACACAGGGGGCGGAACGAGCAGTACTTC
CDR3: CASGHRGRNEQYF

J: TRBJ1-5
D: -
size: few
V: TRBV7-3
DNA: TGTGCCAGCAGGTCCCCAGGGCAGCCCCAGCATTTT
CDR3: CASRSPGQPQHF

J: TRBJ2-1
D: TRBD1
size: -
V: TRBV18
DNA: TGTGCCAGCTCACCTTCCTCGACAGGGGGTCTGGTCAATGAGCAGTTCTTC
CDR3: CASSPSSTGGLVNEQFF

J: TRBJ2-2
D: TRBD2
size: -
V: TRBV9
DNA: TGTGCCAGCAGCTTCCGACTAGCGGGAGGGCCCGGGGAGCTGTTTTTT
CDR3: CASSFRLAGGPGELFF

J: TRBJ2-5
D: TRBD2
size: -
V: TRBV7-6
DNA: TGTGCCAGCAGCCCTGGGGAGGGTGGAGGACGGACCCAGTACTTC
CDR3: CASSPGEGGGRTQYF

J: TRBJ2-2
D: TRBD2
size: -
V: TRBV11-1
DNA: TGTGCCAGCGAGGCGGGAGGTTACACCGGGGAGCTGTTTTTT
CDR3: CASEAGGYTGELFF

J: TRBJ2-3
D: -
size: -
V: TRBV7-8
DNA: TGTGCCAGCAGCTTTCGGCGGGAATTCACAGATACGCAGTATTTT
CDR3: CASSFRREFTDTQYF

J: TRBJ2-7
D: TRBD1
size: -
V: TRBV6-5
DNA: TGTGCCAGCAGCCTTGGACAGGGGGCCTACGAGCAGTACTTC
CDR3: CASSLGQGAYEQYF

J: TRBJ2-1
D: -
size: -
V: TRBV28
DNA: TGTGCCAGCAGTTTTAGTGGCAGGGGTACCTACAATGAGCAGTTCTTC
CDR3: CASSFSGRGTYNEQFF

J: TRBJ1-5
D: -
size: -
V: TRBV5-1
DNA: TGCGCCAGCAGCTTGGGGGAGGCAGCCCTTGGGCCCCAGCATTTT
CDR3: CASSLGEAALGPQHF

J: TRBJ1-2
D: -
size: -
V: TRBV28
DNA: TGTGCCAGCAGTCCGGGTGGCTATGGCTACACCTTC
CDR3: CASSPGGYGYTF

J: TRBJ2-7
D: TRBD2
size: -
V: TRBV4-2
DNA: TGTGCCAGCAGCCAAGGGGACTACCAAGCCTACGAGCAGTACTTC
CDR3: CASSQGDYQAYEQYF

J: TRBJ2-1
D: TRBD1
size: -
V: TRBV5-1
DNA: TGCGCCAGCAGCTTCAGGGACAGGAGCTCCTACAATGAGCAGTTCTTC
CDR3: CASSFRDRSSYNEQFF

J: TRBJ1-3
D: -
size: -
V: TRBV15
DNA: TGTGCCACCAGCGGGGGGGGCTCTGGAAACACCATATATTTT
CDR3: CATSGGGSGNTIYF

J: TRBJ1-3
D: TRBD1
size: once
V: TRBV30
DNA: TGTGCCTGGGAAACAGGGGTATTCGGAAACACCATATATTTT
CDR3: CAWETGVFGNTIYF

J: TRBJ2-3
D: -
size: -
V: TRBV7-2
DNA: TGTGCCAGTATGGACTACCTCACAGATACGCAGTATTTT
CDR3: CASMDYLTDTQYF

J: TRBJ2-3
D: TRBD2
size: -
V: TRBV6-2/TRBV6-3
DNA: TGTGCCAGCAGTTATGTAGCGGGAGGACGAGACACAGATACGCAGTATTTT
CDR3: CASSYVAGGRDTDTQYF

J: TRBJ2-7
D: TRBD1
size: -
V: TRBV28
DNA: TGTGCCAGCAGTCCACCCGACAGGGCCGAGCAGTACTTC
CDR3: CASSPPDRAEQYF

J: TRBJ2-5
D: -
size: -
V: TRBV9
DNA: TGTGCCAGCAGCGTAGGGGGCAGTGAAAACCAAGAGACCCAGTACTTC
CDR3: CASSVGGSENQETQYF

J: TRBJ2-6
D: TRBD1
size: -
V: TRBV6-5
DNA: TGTGCCAGCGCACAGGGGCGGGCCAACGTCCTGACTTTC
CDR3: CASAQGRANVLTF

J: TRBJ1-6
D: TRBD1
size: -
V: TRBV9
DNA: TGTGCCAGCAGCGCCGGGACAGTGGGTAATTCACCCCTCCACTTT
CDR3: CASSAGTVGNSPLHF